Below, one TCR beta chain is given with its context. Its target is unknown. This sample stems from a study of cytomegalovirus exposure and HLA in healthy donors. Study-level points and caveats: Being indistinguishable, some V segments were excluded, TRBV6-2 and TRBV6-3 among them. A few chains linked to CMV were shown in vitro to be specific for CMV antigens.

After removal of 2 bases from V and 4 bases from J, the junction contained 3 bases not matched to a gene. CDR3 length equals 14 residues. Germline assignment: CDR1 MDHEN and CDR2 SYDVKM. PCR was performed using 60 Vbeta and 13 Jbeta primers. Method: immunoSEQ multiplex PCR; TCRdb's copy keeps in-frame clones and lacks some. Among 95,000 to 150,000 clones listed, over 65% were seen once. This chain uses TRBV28 with TRBJ1-2, with 8 bases identical to TRBD1. This TCR came from a woman in her 40s in good health and CMV-seropositive. What was sequenced was PBMCs. The CDR3 DNA sequence: TGTGCCAGCAGTTTAGGGGGGACAGGCTATGGCTACACCTTC. This encodes CASSLGGTGYGYTF.